This T cell receptor (beta chain) was identified during a study of T cells after yellow fever vaccination. The overall study: Low-cell-number fractions were prepared with SMART-Seq v4 Ultra Low Input.

This CDR3 is built from 16 residues. J was trimmed by 4 bases and V by 3 bases; bases with no gene match: 5. The germline V gene encodes CDR1 SGHTA and CDR2 FQGNSA. This clonotype was observed a handful of times. Its cognate antigen is unknown. One entry per CDR3 protein results from TCRdb running MiXCR on the 5' RACE reads. The sample includes hundreds of thousands of distinct CDR3 sequences, 12% of them seen just once. Study results and caveats: Though weaker, the secondary response peaked faster, on day 5 versus 15. The bulk population could contribute abundant contaminating clonotypes to FACS-sorted repertoires.

The receptor comes from a young man who received the YFV17D yellow fever vaccine. This chain links TRBV7-2 with TRBJ2-2; 10 nucleotides line up with TRBD2. The material sequenced was CD4+ T cells sorted from PBMCs, taken 15 days after the yellow fever booster vaccination. CDR3: CASSLGLAPRTGELFF. The CDR3, as DNA: TGTGCCAGCAGCTTGGGACTAGCGCCTCGCACCGGGGAGCTGTTTTTT.